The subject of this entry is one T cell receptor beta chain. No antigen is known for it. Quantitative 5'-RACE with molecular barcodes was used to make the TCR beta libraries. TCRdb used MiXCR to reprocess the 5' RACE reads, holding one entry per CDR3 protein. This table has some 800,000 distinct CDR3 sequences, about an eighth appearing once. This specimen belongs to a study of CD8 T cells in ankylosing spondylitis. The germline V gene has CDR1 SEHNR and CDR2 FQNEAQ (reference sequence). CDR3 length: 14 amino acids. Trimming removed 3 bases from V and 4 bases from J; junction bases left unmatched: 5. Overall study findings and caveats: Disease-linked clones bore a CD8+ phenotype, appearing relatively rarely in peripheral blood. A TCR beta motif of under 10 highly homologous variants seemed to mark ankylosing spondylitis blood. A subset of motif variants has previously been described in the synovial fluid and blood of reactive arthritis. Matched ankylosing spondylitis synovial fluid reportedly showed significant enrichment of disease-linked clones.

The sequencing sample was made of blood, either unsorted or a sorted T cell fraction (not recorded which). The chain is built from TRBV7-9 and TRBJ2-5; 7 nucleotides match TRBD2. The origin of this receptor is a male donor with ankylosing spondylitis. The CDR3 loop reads CASSFSSGPETQYF. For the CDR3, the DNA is TGTGCCAGCAGCTTCTCTAGCGGCCCAGAGACCCAGTACTTC.